These T cell receptor beta chains were read from a single sample in a study of cytotoxic CD8 clonotypes in ibrutinib-treated CLL. The repertoire was sequenced with immunoSEQ multiplex PCR; TCRdb's copy has only in-frame clones and lacks some. Of hundreds of thousands of clones listed, roughly 70% are singletons. Sequencing was performed on PBMCs, taken after 36 months of ibrutinib treatment. The receptors come from a human donor with chronic lymphocytic leukemia. The CDR3 runs from the conserved cysteine through the conserved F or W. D genes are given only for firm matches. Not every row has a clone size; where given, it reads once, few, many or a size class.

j_call clone_size d_call v_call cdr3_nt cdr3_aa
TRBJ2-7 NA TRBD2 TRBV6-6 TGTGCCAGCAGCCGACTAGCGCTCACCTACGAGCAGTACTTC CASSRLALTYEQYF
TRBJ1-1 NA NA TRBV28 TGTGCCACCCGACAGGCGAACACTGAAGCTTTCTTT CATRQANTEAFF
TRBJ2-3 NA NA TRBV7-6 TGTGCCAGCAGCTTAGTTCGGGATACGCAGTATTTT CASSLVRDTQYF
TRBJ1-3 NA TRBD1 TRBV5-1 TGCGCCAGCAGCTTGGCGACAGGGAACTCTGGAAACACCATATATTTT CASSLATGNSGNTIYF
TRBJ2-3 NA NA TRBV4-3 TGCGCCAGCAGCCAGGCCTGGACATACCATACGCAGTATTTT CASSQAWTYHTQYF
TRBJ1-1 NA NA TRBV7-3 TGTGCCAGCAGCCTCAGGGCGAACACTGAAGCTTTCTTT CASSLRANTEAFF
TRBJ2-1 few NA TRBV19 TGTGCCAGCAAACAGGGTCCCTACAATGAGCAGTTCTTC CASKQGPYNEQFF
TRBJ2-7 NA TRBD2 TRBV27 TGTGCCAGCAGTTTATGGGGACTAGCGGGCGAGCAGTACTTC CASSLWGLAGEQYF
TRBJ2-7 few NA TRBV2 TGTGCCAGCAGTGAGATTGGTTCCCCCCTGTACGAGCAGTACTTC CASSEIGSPLYEQYF
TRBJ2-7 NA NA TRBV6-1 TGTGCCAGCAGTGAAATCCAGCTCCCCTCCTACGAGCAGTACTTC CASSEIQLPSYEQYF
TRBJ2-7 NA NA TRBV4-1 TGCGCCAGCAGCTTCCGGGACTTGACCTACGAGCAGTACTTC CASSFRDLTYEQYF
TRBJ2-3 NA NA TRBV10-3 TGTGCCATCAGTGCTGCAGGGGACTTGGTTACGCAGTATTTT CAISAAGDLVTQYF
TRBJ2-7 NA TRBD1 TRBV15 TGTGCCACCAGCATTACAGGGGGCTCCTACGAGCAGTACTTC CATSITGGSYEQYF
TRBJ1-5 NA TRBD1 TRBV6-4 TGTGCCAGCAGTGACTCTACAGGGGTCGGCAATCAGCCCCAGCATTTT CASSDSTGVGNQPQHF
TRBJ1-5 NA TRBD1 TRBV19 TGTGCCAGTAGTATCGGTCGAATTGGGACAGGGAATCAGCCCCAGCATTTT CASSIGRIGTGNQPQHF
TRBJ2-3 NA NA TRBV20-1 TGCAGTGCTAGGAACACAGATACGCAGTATTTT CSARNTDTQYF